These T cell receptor beta chains were read from a single sample in a study of T cells in Graves' hyperthyroidism and ophthalmopathy. MiXCR, applied by TCRdb to the multiplex PCR reads, yields one record per CDR3 protein. The sample holds 700,000 or so distinct CDR3 sequences; 15% to 20% are singletons and the top ten take under 8.5%. Sequenced sample: blood. The receptors here all came from a man aged 18-30 years with Graves' hyperthyroidism. Both conserved end residues are part of each CDR3. The D gene is left open where the match is weak. Some rows have no size entry. The others give once, few or many, or a class for an expanded clone.

j_call d_call clone_size v_call cdr3_aa cdr3_nt
TRBJ2-7 TRBD2 many TRBV28 CASRFLAGAYEQYF TGTGCCAGCAGGTTTCTAGCGGGGGCCTACGAGCAGTACTTC
TRBJ2-3 . . TRBV4-3 CASSQDLPQRRGADTQYF TGCGCCAGCAGCCAAGATCTTCCCCAGCGGAGGGGCGCAGATACGCAGTATTTT
TRBJ2-3 . many TRBV3-1 CASSQGRGSDTQYF TGTGCCAGCAGCCAGGGGCGGGGCTCAGATACGCAGTATTTT
TRBJ2-1 TRBD1 . TRBV3-1 CASSQAQGAREQFF TGTGCCAGCAGCCAAGCCCAGGGGGCGCGTGAGCAGTTCTTC
TRBJ2-1 TRBD2 many TRBV11-2 CASSLGTSGHSYNEQFF TGTGCCAGCAGCTTAGGGACTAGCGGACATTCTTACAATGAGCAGTTCTTC
TRBJ2-3 TRBD2 many TRBV28 CASRKREEGDTQYF TGTGCCAGCAGGAAGCGGGAGGAGGGAGATACGCAGTATTTT
TRBJ2-7 TRBD2 few TRBV9 CASSATGLAGYEQYF TGTGCCAGCAGCGCGACGGGACTAGCGGGCTACGAGCAGTACTTC
TRBJ2-5 TRBD1 many TRBV7-8 CASSSGLLTGYAETQYF TGTGCCAGCAGCTCCGGGCTCCTGACAGGGTACGCTGAGACCCAGTACTTC
TRBJ2-2 . . TRBV14 CASSLTIRTREKGELFF TGTGCCAGCAGCCTAACCATACGAACTAGAGAAAAAGGGGAGCTGTTTTTT
TRBJ1-1 . . TRBV20-1 CSAREMNTEAFF TGCAGTGCACGGGAGATGAACACTGAAGCTTTCTTT
TRBJ2-1 TRBD2 . TRBV29-1 CSVALLAGVNEQFF TGCAGCGTTGCGTTGCTAGCGGGAGTAAATGAGCAGTTCTTC
TRBJ2-3 . . TRBV20-1 CSAREPVTDTQYF TGCAGTGCTAGAGAGCCCGTCACAGATACGCAGTATTTT
TRBJ2-6 . . TRBV11-2 CASSLDTRGGANVLTF TGTGCCAGCAGCTTAGATACCAGGGGTGGGGCCAACGTCCTGACTTTC
TRBJ2-5 . few TRBV7-3 CASSLEGGRETQYF TGTGCCAGCAGCTTAGAGGGAGGCCGGGAGACCCAGTACTTC
TRBJ2-3 . . TRBV9 CASTYLATDTQYF TGTGCCAGCACCTACCTCGCTACAGATACGCAGTATTTT
TRBJ2-3 TRBD2 . TRBV20-1 CSARDLSGTSGSTDTQYF TGCAGTGCTAGAGATCTATCCGGGACTAGCGGGAGTACAGATACGCAGTATTTT
TRBJ1-6 TRBD1 many TRBV12-3/TRBV12-4 CASRGDTGGNNSPLHF TGTGCCAGCAGGGGGGACACAGGGGGAAATAATTCACCCCTCCACTTT
TRBJ1-2 . . TRBV27 CASSLEGLNGYTF TGTGCCAGCAGTTTGGAGGGCCTCAATGGCTACACCTTC
TRBJ1-1 . . TRBV10-3 CAIKTPLDTEAFF TGTGCCATCAAGACACCCTTGGACACTGAAGCTTTCTTT
TRBJ1-5 TRBD1 many TRBV18 CASSPRTGADQPQHF TGTGCCAGCTCACCTCGGACAGGGGCGGATCAGCCCCAGCATTTT
TRBJ1-1 . . TRBV2 CASSQGIRLAFF TGTGCCAGCTCCCAGGGGATTCGTTTGGCTTTCTTT
TRBJ2-5 . . TRBV24-1 CATSDYRDIAYF TGTGCCACCAGTGATTACCGGGACATCGCGTACTTC
TRBJ1-1 . few TRBV6-1 CASTEGGRAEAFF TGTGCCAGCACCGAGGGGGGGCGGGCTGAAGCTTTCTTT
TRBJ2-7 . few TRBV20-1 CSASGLRTYEQYF TGCAGTGCTTCGGGACTCCGGACCTACGAGCAGTACTTC
TRBJ2-7 TRBD2 many TRBV25-1 CASSDLRGSGSNNEQYF TGTGCCAGCAGTGATCTAAGGGGTAGCGGGAGTAACAACGAGCAGTACTTC
TRBJ2-7 . many TRBV28 CASSSLLPGQQTYEQYF TGTGCCAGCAGTTCCCTATTGCCGGGACAACAAACCTACGAGCAGTACTTC
TRBJ1-5 . . TRBV24-1 CATRDSRRSNQPQHF TGTGCCACCAGAGATTCGAGGAGGAGCAATCAGCCCCAGCATTTT
TRBJ2-1 TRBD2 . TRBV29-1 CSVGRGLAGDEQFF TGCAGCGTCGGCCGCGGACTAGCGGGAGATGAGCAGTTCTTC
TRBJ2-7 . . TRBV12-3/TRBV12-4 CASVSGSYEQYF TGTGCCAGCGTCAGCGGCAGCTACGAGCAGTACTTC
TRBJ2-7 . . TRBV12-3/TRBV12-4 CASSLGGLFSYEQYF TGTGCCAGCAGTTTAGGGGGGCTCTTCTCCTACGAGCAGTACTTC
TRBJ1-4 . . TRBV19 CASSIGGTGKLFF TGTGCCAGTAGTATTGGAGGAACGGGAAAACTGTTTTTT
TRBJ2-3 TRBD2 . TRBV5-6 CASSFPGLAGGDVTDTQYF TGTGCCAGCAGTTTTCCGGGACTAGCGGGAGGGGATGTAACAGATACGCAGTATTTT
TRBJ1-1 . . TRBV4-3 CASNHNPLGNTEAFF TGCGCCAGCAACCATAACCCCTTGGGGAACACTGAAGCTTTCTTT
TRBJ1-2 . . TRBV5-4 CASSLDGTYQRGAF TGTGCCAGCAGCTTGGACGGGACATACCAAAGGGGCGCCTTC
TRBJ2-3 . few TRBV6-1 CASSEVDSTDTQYF TGTGCCAGCAGTGAAGTGGATAGCACAGATACGCAGTATTTT
TRBJ2-5 TRBD2 . TRBV5-4 CASRRTSGRIEETQYF TGTGCCAGCAGGAGGACTAGCGGGAGGATAGAGGAGACCCAGTACTTC
TRBJ2-2 . few TRBV7-6 CASRVVTGELFF TGTGCCAGCAGGGTAGTAACCGGGGAGCTGTTTTTT